The present T cell receptor (beta chain) was sequenced within a study of CXCR3-negative and CXCR3-positive naive CD8 T cells. Study-level points and caveats: Naive cells positive for CXCR3 carried more hydrophobic TRB CDR3s than CXCR3-negative ones.

With respect to this clonotype: The target antigen is unknown.

Preparation of TRB cDNA libraries relied on 5' RACE carrying UMI labels. TCRdb re-called the 5' RACE reads and gives one entry per CDR3 protein, without DNA. Its listing shows some 140,000 distinct CDR3 sequences. Germline V gives CDR1 SGDLS, CDR2 YYNGEE. This CDR3 comprises 16 residues. Source material: naive CXCR3+ CD8+ T cells from blood. The subset was: CD45RO-CCR7+CD27+CD95- naive CD8+ T cells expressing CXCR3 (TNR3+). The source is a human donor in good health. Some clones in this sample may be carry-over from other donors' samples. V and J are TRBV9 and TRBJ2-2; TCRdb outputs TRBD1, but without DNA this stays unchecked. The CDR3 loop is CASSVEAGDVSGELFF.